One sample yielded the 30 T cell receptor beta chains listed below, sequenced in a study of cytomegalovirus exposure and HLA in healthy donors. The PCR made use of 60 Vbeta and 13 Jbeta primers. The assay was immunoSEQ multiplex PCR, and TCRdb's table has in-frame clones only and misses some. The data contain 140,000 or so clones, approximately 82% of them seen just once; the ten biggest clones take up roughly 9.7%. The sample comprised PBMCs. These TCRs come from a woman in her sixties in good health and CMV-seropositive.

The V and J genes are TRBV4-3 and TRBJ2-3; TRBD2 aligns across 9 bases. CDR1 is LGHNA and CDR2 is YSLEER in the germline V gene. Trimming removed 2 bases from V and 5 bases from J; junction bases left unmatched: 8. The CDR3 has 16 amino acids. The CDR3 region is CASSQSGLAGRDTQYF. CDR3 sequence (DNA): TGCGCCAGCAGCCAATCGGGGCTAGCGGGAAGAGATACGCAGTATTTT.

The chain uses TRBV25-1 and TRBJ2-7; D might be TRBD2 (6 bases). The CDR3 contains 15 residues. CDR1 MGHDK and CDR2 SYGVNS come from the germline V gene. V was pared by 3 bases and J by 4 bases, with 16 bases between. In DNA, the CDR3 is TGTGCCAGCAGTGACCCCGTTCTAGCGCCGTACGAGCAGTACTTC. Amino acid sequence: CASSDPVLAPYEQYF.

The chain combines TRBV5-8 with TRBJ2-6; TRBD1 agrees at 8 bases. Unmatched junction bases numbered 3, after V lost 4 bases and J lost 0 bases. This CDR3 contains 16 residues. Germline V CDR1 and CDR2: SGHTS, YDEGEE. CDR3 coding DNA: TGTGCCAGCAGCCCGGGACAGGTCTCTGGGGCCAACGTCCTGACTTTC. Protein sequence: CASSPGQVSGANVLTF.

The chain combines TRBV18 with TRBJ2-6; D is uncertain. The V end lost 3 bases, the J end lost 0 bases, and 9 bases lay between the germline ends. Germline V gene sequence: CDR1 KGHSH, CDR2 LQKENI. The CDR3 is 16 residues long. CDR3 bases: TGTGCCAGCTCACCTGAACGACTCTCTGGGGCCAACGTCCTGACTTTC. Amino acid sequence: CASSPERLSGANVLTF.

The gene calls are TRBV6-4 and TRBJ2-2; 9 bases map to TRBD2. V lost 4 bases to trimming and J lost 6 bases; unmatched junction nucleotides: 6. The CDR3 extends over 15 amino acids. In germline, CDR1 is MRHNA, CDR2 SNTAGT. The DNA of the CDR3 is TGTGCCAGCAGTGCATTAGCGGGAGCACCCGGGGAGCTGTTTTTT. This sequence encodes CASSALAGAPGELFF.

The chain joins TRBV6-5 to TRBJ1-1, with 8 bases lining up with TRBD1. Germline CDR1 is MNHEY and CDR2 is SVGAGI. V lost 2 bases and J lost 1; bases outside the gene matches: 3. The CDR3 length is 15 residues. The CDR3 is CASSYGQGTNTEAFF. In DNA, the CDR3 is TGTGCCAGCAGTTACGGACAGGGAACGAACACTGAAGCTTTCTTT.

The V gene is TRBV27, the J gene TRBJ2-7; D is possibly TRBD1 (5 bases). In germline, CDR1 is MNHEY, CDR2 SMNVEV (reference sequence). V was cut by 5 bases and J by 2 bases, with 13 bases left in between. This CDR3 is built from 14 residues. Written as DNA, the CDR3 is TGTGCCAGCAGTCCCGAGAGACAGCCCTACGAGCAGTACTTC. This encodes CASSPERQPYEQYF.

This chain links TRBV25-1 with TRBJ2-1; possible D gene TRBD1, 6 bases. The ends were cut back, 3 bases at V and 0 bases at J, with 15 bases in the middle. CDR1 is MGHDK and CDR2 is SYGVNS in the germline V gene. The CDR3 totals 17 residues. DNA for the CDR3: TGTGCCAGCAGTGAGTCGACAGGATTCAGCTCCTACAATGAGCAGTTCTTC. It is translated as CASSESTGFSSYNEQFF.

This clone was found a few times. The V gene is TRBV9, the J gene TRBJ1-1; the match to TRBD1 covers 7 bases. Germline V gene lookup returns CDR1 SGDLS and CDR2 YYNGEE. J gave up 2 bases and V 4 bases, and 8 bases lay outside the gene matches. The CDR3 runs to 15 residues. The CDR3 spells CASSPTGTVNTEAFF. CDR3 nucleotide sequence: TGTGCCAGCAGCCCCACTGGGACAGTAAACACTGAAGCTTTCTTT.

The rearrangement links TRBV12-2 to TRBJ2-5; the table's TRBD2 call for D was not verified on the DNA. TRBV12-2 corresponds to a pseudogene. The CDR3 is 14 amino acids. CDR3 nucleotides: TGTGCAAGTCGCCCCCTTTATTTTCAAGAGACCCAGTACTTC. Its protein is CASRPLYFQETQYF.

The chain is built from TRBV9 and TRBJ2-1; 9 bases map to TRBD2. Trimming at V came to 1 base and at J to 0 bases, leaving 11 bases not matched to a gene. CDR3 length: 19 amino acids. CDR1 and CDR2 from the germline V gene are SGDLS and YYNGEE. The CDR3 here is CASSVSLAGRIGSYNEQFF. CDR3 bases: TGTGCCAGCAGCGTAAGCCTAGCGGGAAGAATTGGCTCCTACAATGAGCAGTTCTTC. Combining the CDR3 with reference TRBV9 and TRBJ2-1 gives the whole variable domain DSGVTQTPKHLITATGQRVTLRCSPRSGDLSVYWYQQSLDQGLQFLIQYYNGEERAKGNILERFSAQQFPDLHSELNLSSLELGDSALYFCASSVSLAGRIGSYNEQFFGPGTRLTVL.

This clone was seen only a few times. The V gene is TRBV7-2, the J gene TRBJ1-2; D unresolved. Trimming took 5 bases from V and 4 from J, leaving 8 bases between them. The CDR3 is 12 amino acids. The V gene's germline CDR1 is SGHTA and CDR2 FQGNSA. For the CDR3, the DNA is TGTGCCAGCAGCCACTCTGGCTATGGCTACACCTTC. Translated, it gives CASSHSGYGYTF.

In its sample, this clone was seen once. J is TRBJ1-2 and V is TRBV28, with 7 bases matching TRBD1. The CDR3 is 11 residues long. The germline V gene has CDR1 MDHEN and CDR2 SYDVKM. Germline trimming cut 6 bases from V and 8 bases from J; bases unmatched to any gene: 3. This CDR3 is CASSRGRGYTF. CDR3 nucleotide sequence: TGTGCCAGCAGCAGGGGGAGAGGCTACACCTTC.

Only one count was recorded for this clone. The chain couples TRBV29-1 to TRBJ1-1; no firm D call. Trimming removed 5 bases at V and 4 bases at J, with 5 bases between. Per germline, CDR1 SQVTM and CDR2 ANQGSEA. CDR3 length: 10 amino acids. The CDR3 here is CSVWSTEAFF. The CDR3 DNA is TGCAGCGTTTGGAGCACTGAAGCTTTCTTT. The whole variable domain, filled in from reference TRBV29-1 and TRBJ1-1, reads SAVISQKPSRDICQRGTSLTIQCQVDSQVTMMFWYRQQPGQSLTLIATANQGSEATYESGFVIDKFPISRPNLTFSTLTVSNMSPEDSSIYLCSVWSTEAFFGQGTRLTVV.

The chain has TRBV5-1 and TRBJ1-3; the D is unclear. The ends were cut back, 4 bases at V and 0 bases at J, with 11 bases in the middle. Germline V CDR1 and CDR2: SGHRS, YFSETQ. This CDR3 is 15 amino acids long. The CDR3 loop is CASSEGSSSGNTIYF. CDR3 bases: TGCGCCAGCAGCGAGGGCAGCAGCTCTGGAAACACCATATATTTT. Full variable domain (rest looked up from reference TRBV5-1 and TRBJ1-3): KAGVTQTPRYLIKTRGQQVTLSCSPISGHRSVSWYQQTPGQGLQFLFEYFSETQRNKGNFPGRFSGRQFSNSRSEMNVSTLELGDSALYLCASSEGSSSGNTIYFGEGSWLTVV.

DNA for the CDR3: TGTGCCAGCAGTTTTTTTAGGGGTGCCGCTAATGAAAAACTGTTTTTT. The encoded protein is CASSFFRGAANEKLFF. The V call is TRBV6-5, the J call TRBJ1-4, with a tentative D call TRBD1 (5 bases). Deletions cut 4 bases from V and 3 bases from J, with 15 bases between. CDR3 size: 16 residues. Per germline, CDR1 MNHEY and CDR2 SVGAGI.

Written as DNA, the CDR3 is TGTGCCAGCAGCTTACAGGGGCCCAATCAGCCCCAGCATTTT. It yields the protein CASSLQGPNQPQHF. The genes are TRBV7-8 and TRBJ1-5; weak D call: TRBD1 (6 bases). The CDR3 is 14 residues long. The germline gives CDR1 SGHVS, CDR2 FQNEAQ. V lost 2 bases and J lost 3, with 8 bases in between.

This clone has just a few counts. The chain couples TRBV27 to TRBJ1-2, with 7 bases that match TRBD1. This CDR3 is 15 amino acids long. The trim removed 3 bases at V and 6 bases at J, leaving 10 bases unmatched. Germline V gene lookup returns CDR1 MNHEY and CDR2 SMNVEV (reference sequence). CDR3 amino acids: CASSLGPGTDDGYTF. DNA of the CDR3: TGTGCCAGCAGTTTGGGACCGGGGACAGATGATGGCTACACCTTC.

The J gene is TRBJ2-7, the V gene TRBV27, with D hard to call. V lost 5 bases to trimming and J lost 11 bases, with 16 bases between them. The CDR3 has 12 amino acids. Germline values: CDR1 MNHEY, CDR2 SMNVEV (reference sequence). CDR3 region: CASSPTPVFEYF. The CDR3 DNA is TGTGCCAGCAGTCCTACCCCCGTTTTTGAGTACTTC.

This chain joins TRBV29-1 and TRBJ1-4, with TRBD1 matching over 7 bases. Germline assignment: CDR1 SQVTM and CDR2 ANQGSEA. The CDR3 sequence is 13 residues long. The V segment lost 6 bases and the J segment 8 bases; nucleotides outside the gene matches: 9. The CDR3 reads CSVVLGGGEKLFF. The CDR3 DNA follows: TGCAGCGTAGTACTAGGGGGCGGAGAAAAACTGTTTTTT.

CDR3: CASSLGQFTEAFF. In DNA form, the CDR3 reads TGTGCCAGCAGCTTAGGACAGTTCACTGAAGCTTTCTTT. This chain connects TRBV9 to TRBJ1-1, with D maybe TRBD1 (6 bases). The CDR3 runs to 13 residues. Germline CDR1 reads SGDLS; CDR2 reads YYNGEE. Trimming removed 4 bases from V and 4 bases from J, with 11 bases in between.

The chain's CDR3 is CASRSGSRRYEQYF. CDR3 DNA: TGTGCCAGCAGATCGGGGAGTAGGCGCTACGAGCAGTACTTC. The chain employs TRBV28 and TRBJ2-7; maybe TRBD2 (5 bases). Per germline, CDR1 MDHEN and CDR2 SYDVKM. The ends were cut back, 6 bases at V and 3 bases at J, with 15 bases in the middle. The CDR3 totals 14 residues.

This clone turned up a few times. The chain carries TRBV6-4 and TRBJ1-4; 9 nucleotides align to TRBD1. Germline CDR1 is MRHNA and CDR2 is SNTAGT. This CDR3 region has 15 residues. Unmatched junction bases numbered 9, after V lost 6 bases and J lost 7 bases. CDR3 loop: CASSLTGGEGEKLFF. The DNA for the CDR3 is TGTGCCAGCAGCCTAACAGGGGGCGAGGGTGAAAAACTGTTTTTT.

The CDR3, as DNA: TGTGCCAGCAGCTTGTGGGCTAGCGGGAGCCTCAATGAGCAGTTCTTC. Residues: CASSLWASGSLNEQFF. The chain carries TRBV5-6 and TRBJ2-1, with 10 bases fitting TRBD2. The V and J ends lost 1 base and 6 bases, in that order; junction bases with no gene match: 7. Germline assignment: CDR1 SGHDT and CDR2 YYEEEE. The CDR3 extends over 16 amino acids. Complete variable domain (other parts from reference TRBV5-6 and TRBJ2-1): DAGVTQSPTHLIKTRGQQVTLRCSPKSGHDTVSWYQQALGQGPQFIFQYYEEEERQRGNFPDRFSGHQFPNYSSELNVNALLLGDSALYLCASSLWASGSLNEQFFGPGTRLTVL.

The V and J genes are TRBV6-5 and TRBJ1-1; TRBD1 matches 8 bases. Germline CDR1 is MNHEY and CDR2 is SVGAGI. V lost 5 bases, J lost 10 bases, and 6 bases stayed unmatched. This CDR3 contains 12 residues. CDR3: CASSGDRSRAFF. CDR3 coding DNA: TGTGCCAGCAGTGGGGACAGGTCCAGAGCTTTCTTT.

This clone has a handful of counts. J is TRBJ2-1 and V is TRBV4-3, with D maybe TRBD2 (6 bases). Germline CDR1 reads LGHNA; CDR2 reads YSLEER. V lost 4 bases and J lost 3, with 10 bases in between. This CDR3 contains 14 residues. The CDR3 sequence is CASSRDSGYNEQFF. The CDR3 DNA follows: TGCGCCAGCAGCCGTGATAGCGGCTACAATGAGCAGTTCTTC.

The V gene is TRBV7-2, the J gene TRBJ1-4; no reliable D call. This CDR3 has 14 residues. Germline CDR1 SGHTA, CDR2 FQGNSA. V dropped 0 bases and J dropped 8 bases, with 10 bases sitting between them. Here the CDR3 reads CASSLAVTSEKLFF. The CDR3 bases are TGTGCCAGCAGCTTAGCGGTCACATCCGAAAAACTGTTTTTT.

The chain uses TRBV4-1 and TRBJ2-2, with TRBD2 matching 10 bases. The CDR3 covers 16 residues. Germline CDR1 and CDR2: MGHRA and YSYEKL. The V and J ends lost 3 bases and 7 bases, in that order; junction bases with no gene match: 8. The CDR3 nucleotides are TGCGCCAGCAGCCATGTCCCTAGCGGGAGAGTCGGGGAGCTGTTTTTT. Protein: CASSHVPSGRVGELFF.

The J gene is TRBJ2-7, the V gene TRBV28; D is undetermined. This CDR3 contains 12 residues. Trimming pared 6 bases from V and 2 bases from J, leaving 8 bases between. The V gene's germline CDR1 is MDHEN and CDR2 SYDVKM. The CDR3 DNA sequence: TGTGCCAGCAGAGAGAATACCTACGAGCAGTACTTC. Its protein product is CASRENTYEQYF. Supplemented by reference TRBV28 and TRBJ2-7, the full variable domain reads DVKVTQSSRYLVKRTGEKVFLECVQDMDHENMFWYRQDPGLGLRLIYFSYDVKMKEKGDIPEGYSVSREKKERFSLILESASTNQTSMYLCASRENTYEQYFGPGTRLTVT.

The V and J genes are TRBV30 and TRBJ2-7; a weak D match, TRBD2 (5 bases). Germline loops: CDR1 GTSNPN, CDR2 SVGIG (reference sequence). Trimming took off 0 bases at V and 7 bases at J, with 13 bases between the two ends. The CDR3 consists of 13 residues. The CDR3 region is CAWSVRSEVEQYF. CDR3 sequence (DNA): TGTGCCTGGAGTGTACGGTCGGAGGTAGAGCAGTACTTC.